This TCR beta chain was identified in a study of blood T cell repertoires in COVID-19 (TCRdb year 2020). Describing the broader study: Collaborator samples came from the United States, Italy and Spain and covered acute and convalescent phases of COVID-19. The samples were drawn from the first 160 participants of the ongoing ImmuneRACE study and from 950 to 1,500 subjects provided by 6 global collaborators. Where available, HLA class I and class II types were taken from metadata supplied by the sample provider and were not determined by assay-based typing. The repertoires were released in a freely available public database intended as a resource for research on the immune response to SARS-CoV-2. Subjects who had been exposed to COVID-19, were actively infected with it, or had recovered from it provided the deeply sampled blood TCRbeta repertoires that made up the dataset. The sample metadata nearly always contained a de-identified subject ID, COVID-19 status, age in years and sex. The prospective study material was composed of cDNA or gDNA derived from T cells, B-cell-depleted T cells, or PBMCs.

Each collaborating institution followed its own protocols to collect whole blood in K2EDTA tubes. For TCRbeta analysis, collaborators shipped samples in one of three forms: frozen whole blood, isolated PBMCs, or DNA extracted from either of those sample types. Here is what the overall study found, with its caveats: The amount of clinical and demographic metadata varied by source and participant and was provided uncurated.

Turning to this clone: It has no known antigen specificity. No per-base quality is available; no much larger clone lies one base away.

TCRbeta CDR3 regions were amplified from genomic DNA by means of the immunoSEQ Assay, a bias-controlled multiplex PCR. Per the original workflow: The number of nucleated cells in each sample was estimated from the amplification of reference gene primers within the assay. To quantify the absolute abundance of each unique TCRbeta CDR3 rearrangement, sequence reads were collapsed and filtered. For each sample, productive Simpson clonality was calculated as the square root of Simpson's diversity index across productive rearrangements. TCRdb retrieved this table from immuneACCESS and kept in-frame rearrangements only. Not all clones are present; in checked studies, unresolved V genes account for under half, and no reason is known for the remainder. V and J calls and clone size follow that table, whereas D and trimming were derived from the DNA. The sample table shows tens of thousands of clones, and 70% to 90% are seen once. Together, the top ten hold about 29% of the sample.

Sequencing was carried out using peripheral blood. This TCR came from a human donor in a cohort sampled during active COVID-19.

This receptor carries the CDR3 CASSEQGYNEQFF. The nucleotide sequence reads as follows: TGTGCCAGCAGCGAACAGGGGTACAATGAGCAGTTCTTC. The chain is encoded by TRBV9 joined to TRBJ2-1; 7 bases in between match TRBD1. CDR1 SGDLS and CDR2 YYNGEE are derived from the germline V gene. Clipping removes 3 bases from V and 4 bases from J, with 1 as the unmatched junction base count. The CDR3 starts with the cysteine, ends with the phenylalanine, and has 13 residues. The DNA shown is the 39-base CDR3, in frame from base 1.